This entry concerns a single T cell receptor (beta chain). The entry originates in a study of shared clonotypes between healthy human individuals. This table comes from immunoSEQ multiplex PCR, and its TCRdb copy is limited to in-frame clones, with some not included. The table lists around 2.5 million clones, approximately 93% of them singletons. The receptor comes from a young man in good health. Some clones in this sample may be carry-over from other donors' samples. The sequencing input was naive CD4+ T cells from PBMCs. Subset described: CD45RA+ positively selected.

Here the CDR3 reads CASSPLRQGSSEQYF. The CDR3 nucleotides are TGTGCCAGCTCACCACTTAGACAGGGGAGCTCCGAGCAGTACTTC. The chain combines TRBV18 with TRBJ2-7; 8 nucleotides match TRBD1. J gave up 6 bases and V 1 base, and 8 bases lay outside the gene matches. There are 15 residues in the CDR3. Germline V gives CDR1 KGHSH, CDR2 LQKENI.